What follows describes a single TCR beta chain. As yet, its antigen is unknown. The data originate from a study of identifying expanded T cells in peripheral blood. Study results and caveats: Over about two and four weeks, about 15 and 18 clones changed, versus around 1.1 between replicates.

Profiled with immunoSEQ multiplex PCR; TCRdb holds only in-frame clones, not every one. The sample includes more than 70,000 clones, approximately 83% of them seen just once. During the collection period, no donor immune events like infections were recorded. Trimming cost V 4 bases and J 10 bases; bases outside gene matches: 6. This CDR3 region has 12 residues. Looked up from germline, CDR1 is SGDLS and CDR2 is YYNGEE. This receptor was taken from a person aged 18 to 70 in good health. The specimen sequenced was blood. The chain is built from TRBV9 and TRBJ1-2; 8 nucleotides line up with TRBD1. DNA for the CDR3: TGTGCCAGCAGCACGCGGACAGGGTACTACACCTTC. Translation gives CASSTRTGYYTF. The variable domain in full, completed from reference TRBV9 and TRBJ1-2, reads DSGVTQTPKHLITATGQRVTLRCSPRSGDLSVYWYQQSLDQGLQFLIQYYNGEERAKGNILERFSAQQFPDLHSELNLSSLELGDSALYFCASSTRTGYYTFGSGTRLTVV.